What follows are 5 T cell receptor beta chains derived from one specimen sequenced in a study of blood T cell repertoires in COVID-19. TCRdb's table, derived via immunoSEQ multiplex PCR, lists solely in-frame clones and lacks some. The table lists some 200,000 clones, more than 75% of them singletons. Sequences were obtained from peripheral blood. Source of these receptors: a woman younger than 35 who had recovered from COVID-19.

About this clone: The junction differs from germline at one of its ends, possibly a read error. This chain uses TRBV18 with TRBJ1-2; D not certain. Germline V gene lookup returns CDR1 KGHSH and CDR2 LQKENI. CDR3 size: 9 residues. The CDR3 sequence is CASSPGPFF. The CDR3 DNA reads TGTGCCAGCTCACCAGGGCCGTTCTTC.

This clone was recorded once. Here the CDR3 DNA reads TGTGCCAGCTCACCGGCAGGGGCGGGTTCACCCCTCCACTTT. This sequence encodes CASSPAGAGSPLHF. This chain joins TRBV18 and TRBJ1-6; D is perhaps TRBD1 (6 bases). Germline-derived CDR1 and CDR2 are KGHSH and LQKENI. The CDR3 length is 14 residues. The germline V and J ends were trimmed by 3 bases and 9 bases, with 12 bases remaining between them.

The chain recombines TRBV28 with TRBJ1-4; possibly TRBD1 for D (6 bases). Germline V CDR1 and CDR2: MDHEN, SYDVKM. Deletions cut 6 bases from V and 6 bases from J, with 17 bases between. This CDR3 has 15 residues. CDR3: CASSSEGEGDEKLFF. CDR3 in DNA: TGTGCCAGCAGCTCTGAAGGCGAGGGGGATGAAAAACTGTTTTTT.

This chain joins TRBV4-1 and TRBJ2-3; 7 nucleotides match TRBD1. V shed 6 bases and J 3 bases; nucleotides not matched to a gene: 12. This CDR3 is built from 16 residues. From germline, CDR1 is MGHRA and CDR2 YSYEKL. The CDR3 DNA sequence: TGCGCCAGCAGACGTGGAACAGGGGTTAGTACAGATACGCAGTATTTT. This codes for CASRRGTGVSTDTQYF.

The rearrangement joins TRBV6-2 or TRBV6-3 to TRBJ1-4; D is perhaps TRBD1 (6 bases). This CDR3 is 14 amino acids long. Trimming removed 5 bases from V and 7 bases from J, with 14 bases in between. Per germline, CDR1 MNHEY and CDR2 SVGEGT. This CDR3 reads CASSQDRWSEKLFF. Written as DNA, the CDR3 is TGTGCCAGCAGTCAAGACAGGTGGTCTGAAAAACTGTTTTTT.